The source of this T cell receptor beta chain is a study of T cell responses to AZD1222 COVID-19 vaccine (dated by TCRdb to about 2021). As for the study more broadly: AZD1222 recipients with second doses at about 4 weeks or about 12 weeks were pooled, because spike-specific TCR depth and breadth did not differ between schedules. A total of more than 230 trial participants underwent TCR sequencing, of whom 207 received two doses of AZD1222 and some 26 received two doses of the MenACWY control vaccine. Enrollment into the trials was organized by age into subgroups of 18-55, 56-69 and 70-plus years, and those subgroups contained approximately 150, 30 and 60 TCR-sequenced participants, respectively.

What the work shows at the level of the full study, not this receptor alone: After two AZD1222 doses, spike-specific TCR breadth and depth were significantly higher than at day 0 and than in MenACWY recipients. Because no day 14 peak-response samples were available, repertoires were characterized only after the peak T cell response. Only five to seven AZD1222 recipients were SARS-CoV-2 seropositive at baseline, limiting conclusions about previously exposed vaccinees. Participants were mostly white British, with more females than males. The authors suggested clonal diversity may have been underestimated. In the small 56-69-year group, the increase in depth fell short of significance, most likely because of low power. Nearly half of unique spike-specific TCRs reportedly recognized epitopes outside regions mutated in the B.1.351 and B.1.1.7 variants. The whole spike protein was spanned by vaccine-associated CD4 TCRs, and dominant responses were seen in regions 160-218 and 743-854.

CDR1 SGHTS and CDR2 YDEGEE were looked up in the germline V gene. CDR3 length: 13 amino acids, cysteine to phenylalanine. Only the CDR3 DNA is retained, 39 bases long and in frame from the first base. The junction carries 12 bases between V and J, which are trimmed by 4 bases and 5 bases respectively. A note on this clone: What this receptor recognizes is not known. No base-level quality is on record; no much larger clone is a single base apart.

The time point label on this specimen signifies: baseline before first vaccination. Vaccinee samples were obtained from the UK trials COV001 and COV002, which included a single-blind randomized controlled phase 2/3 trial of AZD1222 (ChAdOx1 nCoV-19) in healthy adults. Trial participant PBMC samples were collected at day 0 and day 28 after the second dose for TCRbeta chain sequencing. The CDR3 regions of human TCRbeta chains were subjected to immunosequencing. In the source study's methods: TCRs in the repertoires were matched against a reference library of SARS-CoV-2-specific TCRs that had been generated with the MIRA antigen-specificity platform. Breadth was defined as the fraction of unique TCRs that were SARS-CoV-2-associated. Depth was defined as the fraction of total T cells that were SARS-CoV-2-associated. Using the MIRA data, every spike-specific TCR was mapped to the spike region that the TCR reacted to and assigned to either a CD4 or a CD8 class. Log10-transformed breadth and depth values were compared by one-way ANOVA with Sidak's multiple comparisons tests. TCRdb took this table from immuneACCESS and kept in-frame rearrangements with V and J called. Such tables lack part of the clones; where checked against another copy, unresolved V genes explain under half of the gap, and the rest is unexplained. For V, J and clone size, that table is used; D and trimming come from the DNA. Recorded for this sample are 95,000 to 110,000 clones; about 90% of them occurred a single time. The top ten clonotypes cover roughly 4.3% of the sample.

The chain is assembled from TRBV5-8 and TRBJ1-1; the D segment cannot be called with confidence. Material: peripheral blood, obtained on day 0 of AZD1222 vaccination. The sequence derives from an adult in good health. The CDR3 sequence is CASSPWGGTEAFF. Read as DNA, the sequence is TGTGCCAGCAGCCCATGGGGAGGGACTGAAGCTTTCTTT.